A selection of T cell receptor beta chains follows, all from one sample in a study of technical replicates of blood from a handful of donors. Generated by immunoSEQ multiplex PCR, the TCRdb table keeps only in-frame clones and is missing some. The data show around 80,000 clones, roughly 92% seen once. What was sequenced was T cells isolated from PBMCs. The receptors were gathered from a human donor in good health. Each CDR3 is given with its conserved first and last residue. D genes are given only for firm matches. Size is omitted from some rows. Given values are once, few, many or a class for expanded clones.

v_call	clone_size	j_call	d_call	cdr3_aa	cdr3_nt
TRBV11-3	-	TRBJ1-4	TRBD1	CASSAVGTATNEKLFF	TGTGCCAGCAGCGCAGTGGGGACAGCTACTAATGAAAAACTGTTTTTT
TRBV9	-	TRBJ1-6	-	CASSVGGNSYNSPLHF	TGTGCCAGCAGCGTAGGAGGGAATTCCTATAATTCACCCCTCCACTTT
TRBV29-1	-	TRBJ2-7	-	CSVEDGTGRNEQYF	TGCAGCGTTGAAGATGGCACAGGGAGAAACGAGCAGTACTTC
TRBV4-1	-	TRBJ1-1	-	CASSTGRGRGDTEAFF	TGCGCCAGCAGCACCGGACGGGGGAGGGGGGACACTGAAGCTTTCTTT
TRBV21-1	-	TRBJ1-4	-	CASSKDPTRGREKLFF	TGTGCCAGCAGCAAAGATCCCACCAGGGGCAGGGAAAAACTGTTTTTT
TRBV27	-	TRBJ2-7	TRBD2	CASGKTGEGRTLPYEQYF	TGTGCCAGCGGCAAAACTGGGGAGGGGCGGACCCTCCCCTACGAGCAGTACTTC
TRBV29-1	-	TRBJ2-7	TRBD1	CSAGTGGLEQYF	TGCAGCGCCGGGACAGGGGGACTCGAGCAGTACTTC
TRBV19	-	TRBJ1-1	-	CASSMGLHTEAFF	TGTGCCAGTAGTATGGGCCTTCACACTGAAGCTTTCTTT
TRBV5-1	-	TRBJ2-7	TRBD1	CASSLPSGGSYEQYF	TGCGCCAGCAGCTTACCTTCAGGGGGCTCCTACGAGCAGTACTTC
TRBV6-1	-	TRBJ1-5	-	CASSGRHSQPQHF	TGTGCCAGCAGTGGGAGGCATAGTCAGCCCCAGCATTTT
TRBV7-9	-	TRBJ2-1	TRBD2	CASSLGGLAGGPEQFF	TGTGCCAGCAGCTTAGGTGGGCTAGCGGGAGGTCCCGAGCAGTTCTTC
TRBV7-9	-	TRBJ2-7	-	CASSFTSGASYEQYF	TGTGCCAGCAGCTTCACGTCTGGGGCCTCCTACGAGCAGTACTTC
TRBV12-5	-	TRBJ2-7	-	CASGPQTYEQYF	TGTGCTAGTGGTCCGCAGACCTACGAGCAGTACTTC
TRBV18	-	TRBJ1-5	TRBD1	CASSAPSGGSNQPQHF	TGTGCCAGCTCAGCACCGTCAGGGGGTAGCAATCAGCCCCAGCATTTT
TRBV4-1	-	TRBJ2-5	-	CASSQGLLATSPQETQYF	TGCGCCAGCAGCCAGGGATTACTAGCAACGAGTCCCCAAGAGACCCAGTACTTC
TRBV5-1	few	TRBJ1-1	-	CASSAQQDTEAFF	TGCGCCAGCAGCGCTCAACAGGACACTGAAGCTTTCTTT
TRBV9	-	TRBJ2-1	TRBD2	CASSVDSSGGTSSYNEQFF	TGTGCCAGCAGCGTAGACTCTAGCGGGGGGACTAGCTCCTACAATGAGCAGTTCTTC
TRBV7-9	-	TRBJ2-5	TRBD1	CASSFGPGTGGARTQYF	TGTGCCAGCAGCTTTGGTCCCGGGACAGGGGGGGCAAGGACCCAGTACTTC
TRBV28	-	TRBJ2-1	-	CASASSYNEQFF	TGTGCCAGCGCCAGCTCCTACAATGAGCAGTTCTTC
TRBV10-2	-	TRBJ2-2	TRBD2	CASSEPHRRGTSGMENTGELFF	TGCGCCAGCAGTGAGCCACATCGCCGCGGGACTAGCGGGATGGAGAACACCGGGGAGCTGTTTTTT
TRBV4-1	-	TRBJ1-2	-	CASSPNQGRYGYTF	TGCGCCAGCAGCCCGAACCAGGGGAGATATGGCTACACCTTC
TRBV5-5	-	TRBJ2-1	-	CASSPTPSGGSSYNEQFF	TGTGCCAGCAGCCCCACCCCTTCCGGCGGCAGCTCCTACAATGAGCAGTTCTTC
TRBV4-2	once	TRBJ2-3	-	CASSSLGTQEVTDTQYF	TGTGCCAGCAGCTCACTCGGGACTCAAGAAGTCACAGATACGCAGTATTTT
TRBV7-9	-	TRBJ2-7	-	CASIGGPTYEQYF	TGTGCCAGCATAGGCGGGCCTACCTACGAGCAGTACTTC
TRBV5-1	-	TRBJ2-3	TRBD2	CASSLWSGRPGKDTQYF	TGCGCCAGCAGCTTGTGGAGCGGGAGGCCAGGGAAGGATACGCAGTATTTT
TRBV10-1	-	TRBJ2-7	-	CASSESLGRNEQYF	TGCGCCAGCAGTGAGTCCCTGGGGAGAAACGAGCAGTACTTC
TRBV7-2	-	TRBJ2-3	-	CASSPGLQGDTQYF	TGTGCCAGCAGCCCCGGCCTACAGGGAGATACGCAGTATTTT
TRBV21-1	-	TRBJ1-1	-	CASSNGLWQAPYGNTEAFF	TGTGCCAGCAGCAACGGACTGTGGCAGGCGCCCTACGGGAACACTGAAGCTTTCTTT
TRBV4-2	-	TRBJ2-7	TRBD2	CASSQEAKRGSYEQYF	TGTGCCAGCAGCCAAGAAGCCAAGCGGGGATCCTACGAGCAGTACTTC
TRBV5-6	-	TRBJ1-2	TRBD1	CASSPKDRDNYGYTF	TGTGCCAGCAGCCCGAAGGACAGGGATAACTATGGCTACACCTTC
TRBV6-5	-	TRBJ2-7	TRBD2	CASSSLASGDYEQYF	TGTGCCAGCAGTTCCCTTGCTAGCGGGGACTACGAGCAGTACTTC
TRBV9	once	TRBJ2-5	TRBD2	CASSPSSGGGETQYF	TGTGCCAGCAGCCCATCTAGCGGGGGCGGGGAGACCCAGTACTTC
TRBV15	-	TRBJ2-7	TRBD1	CATSRVGPGTGVYYEQYF	TGTGCCACCAGCAGAGTAGGTCCCGGGACAGGGGTATACTACGAGCAGTACTTC
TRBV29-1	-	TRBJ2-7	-	CSAKMRSLPYEQYF	TGCAGCGCCAAAATGCGGAGTTTGCCCTACGAGCAGTACTTC
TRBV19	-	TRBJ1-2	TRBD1	CASDHSGTANYGYTF	TGTGCCAGCGATCATTCCGGGACAGCTAACTATGGCTACACCTTC
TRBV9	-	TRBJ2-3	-	CASSAMSTDTQYF	TGTGCCAGCAGCGCAATGAGCACAGATACGCAGTATTTT
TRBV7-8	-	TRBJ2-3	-	CASSLRVTGGTDTQYF	TGTGCCAGCAGCTTACGAGTGACGGGGGGCACAGATACGCAGTATTTT